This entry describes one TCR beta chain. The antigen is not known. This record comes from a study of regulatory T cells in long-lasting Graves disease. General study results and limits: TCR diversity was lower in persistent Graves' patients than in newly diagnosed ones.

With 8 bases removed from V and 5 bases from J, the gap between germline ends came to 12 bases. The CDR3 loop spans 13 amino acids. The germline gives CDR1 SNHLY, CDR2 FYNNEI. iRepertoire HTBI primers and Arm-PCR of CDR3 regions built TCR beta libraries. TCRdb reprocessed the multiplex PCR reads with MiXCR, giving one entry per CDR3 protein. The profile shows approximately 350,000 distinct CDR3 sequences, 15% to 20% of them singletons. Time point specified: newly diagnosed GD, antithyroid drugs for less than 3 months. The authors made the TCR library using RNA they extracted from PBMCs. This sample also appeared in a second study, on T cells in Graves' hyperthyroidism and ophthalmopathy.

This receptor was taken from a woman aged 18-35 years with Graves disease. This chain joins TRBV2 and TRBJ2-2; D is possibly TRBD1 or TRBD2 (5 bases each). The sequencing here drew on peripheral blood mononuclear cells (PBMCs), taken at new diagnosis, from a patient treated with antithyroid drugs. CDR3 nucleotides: TGTGCCAGCGGGCAGGGCGGGACCGGGGAGCTGTTTTTT. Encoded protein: CASGQGGTGELFF.